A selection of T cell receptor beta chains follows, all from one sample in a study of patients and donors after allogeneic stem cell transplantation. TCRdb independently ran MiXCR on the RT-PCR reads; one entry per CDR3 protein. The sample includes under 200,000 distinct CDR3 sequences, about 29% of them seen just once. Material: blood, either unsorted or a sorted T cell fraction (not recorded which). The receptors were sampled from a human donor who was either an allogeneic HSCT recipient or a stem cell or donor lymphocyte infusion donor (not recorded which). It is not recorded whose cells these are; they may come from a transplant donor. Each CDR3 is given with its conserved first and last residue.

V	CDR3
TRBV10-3	CAISRQAPQETQYF
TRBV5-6	CASSRRAMWTEAFF
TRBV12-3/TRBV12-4	CASSARQGRVNTEAFF
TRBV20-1	CSASFLHRDTQYF
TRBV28	CASSLQNTEAFF
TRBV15	CATSEGSGNTIYF
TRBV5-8	CASSSIAGFTDTQYF
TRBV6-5	CASARWSGEKLFF
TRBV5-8	CASSAQGAVNNEQFF
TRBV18	CASSPRTGGTSHTEAFF
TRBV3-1	CASSQDWTSGAQYF
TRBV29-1	CSVQTQGNYGYTF
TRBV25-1	CASRFSDTQYF
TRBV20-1	CSAPNGVSYEQYF
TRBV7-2	CASQTTGGNSPLHF
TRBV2	CASSEAGGTSPF
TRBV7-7	CASSHGAANTGELFF
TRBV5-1	CASSSGRIVLNTEAFF
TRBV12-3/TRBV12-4	CASRLTGRPDTQYF
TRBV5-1	CASSRTGTAGNTEAFF
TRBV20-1	CSARQSTYEQYF
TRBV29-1	CSVGGRARETQYF
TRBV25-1	CASSELYFGEQYF
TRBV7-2	CASSIRDRAETQYF
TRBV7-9	CASSFLAGGAGDEQFF
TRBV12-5	CASGFGEGLKTEAFF
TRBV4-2	CASSQDPKVGTKNIQYF
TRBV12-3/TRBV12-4	CASTDLGQNQGGANVLTF
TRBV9	CASSVRLEAYEQYF
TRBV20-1	CSAFSDGYLSSYNSPLHF
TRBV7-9	CASSLTLYGDEQYF
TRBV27	CASSTGQGAGQPQHF
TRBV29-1	CSVGGSGTDTQYF
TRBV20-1	CSAPITHTDTQYF
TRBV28	CASSFVRWAGELFF
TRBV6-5	CASTQGQATYNSPLHF
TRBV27	CASSLSQSRGELFF
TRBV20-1	CSAKQGRRYEQYF
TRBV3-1	CASSQRQTAKNIQYF
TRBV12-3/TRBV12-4	CASSPGSTEAFF
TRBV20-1	CSALQGYEQYF
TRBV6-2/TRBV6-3	CASTDTGFWSINTEAFF
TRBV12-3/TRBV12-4	CASSLSQGVRTDTQYF
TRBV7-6	CASSLEFSGGNEQFF
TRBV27	CASSYGPGMNTGELFF